This T cell receptor beta chain was sequenced for a study of cytomegalovirus exposure and HLA in healthy donors. General observations from the study: The study labeled about 160 TCR beta chains cytomegalovirus-associated.

The PCR employed 60 Vbeta primers together with 13 Jbeta primers. The table came from immunoSEQ multiplex PCR; TCRdb's copy has only in-frame clones and leaves some out. This sample has some 200,000 clones, with roughly 91% found just once. As concerns this clone: No antigen is known for it.

V was pared by 8 bases and J by 1 base, with 13 bases of the junction left unmatched. Per germline, CDR1 KGHSH and CDR2 LQKENI. CDR3 length equals 17 residues. All donors participated as healthy donors of bone marrow. V and J are TRBV18 and TRBJ2-2; TRBD2 matches 7 bases. The sample was PBMCs. This clonotype was obtained from a woman between 18 and 29 years old in good health and CMV-seronegative. Written as DNA, the CDR3 is TGTGCCAGCAACTCGGGGAGGGGAATATTGAACACCGGGGAGCTGTTTTTT. This sequence encodes CASNSGRGILNTGELFF.